This T cell receptor (beta chain) was sequenced in a study of cytomegalovirus exposure and HLA in healthy donors (dated by TCRdb to about 2017). For the wider study: An earlier analysis of some 550 of the donors reported 250 to 300 Gb of sequence data and more than 90 million unique TCR beta sequences from 150 million to 200 million T cells. The later analysis used no new phenotypic data to find candidate immune exposures, relying instead on TCR beta sequences and their occurrence across donors. To decide whether each TCR beta V gene segment behaved as functional or pseudogenic, an earlier analysis of several hundred of the donors relied on high-throughput TCR beta sequencing. A later genetic analysis used genome-wide SNP genotypes for about 65% of the 666 donors, treating that subset as a discovery cohort. High-throughput TCR immunosequencing, statistical association of individual TCRs with disease status, and machine learning were combined to predict cytomegalovirus infection status. An early release covering about 600 HLA-typed donors comprised roughly 300 gigabases of sequencing data and roughly 85 million unique TCR sequences. Among roughly 400 genotyped donors of the cohort, an average of about 240,000 unique TCR beta nucleotide sequences was sequenced per donor, of which about 20% were non-productive. Using immunosequencing, the study profiled T cell repertoires from 500 to 800 subjects and related those repertoires to cytomegalovirus serostatus. Donor age, sex, ethnicity and CMV serostatus were compiled alongside the repertoire data. HLA typing included class I and class II loci at four-digit resolution. Every repertoire in the discovery cohort had been generated on one and the same sequencing platform. The study aimed to test whether cataloging public T cell receptors could reveal signatures of past pathogen exposure. The number of typed donors differed by locus: 629-630 for A, B, C, DRB1 and DQB1; 522 for DQA1; approximately 610 for DPA1; and about 450 for DPB1. In addition to the first cohort of 666 subjects, a separate validation cohort of 100 to 150 different subjects was used. Among the 398 genotyped donors, around 81% belonged to the genetic ancestry cluster associated with self-reported Caucasian donors. Five DR-DQ haplotypes were treated as single units for association and clustering because of strong linkage in the cohort. A later analysis re-examined previously published TCR beta repertoires from just over 650 donors and added high-resolution HLA genotyping to investigate patterns of TCR occurrence. Study-level results and caveats: In a later genetic analysis, fewer N-insertions in productive TCRs were reported among donors in an Asian-associated ancestry cluster than the approximately 630-donor mean. In a later analysis, several top co-occurrence clusters were reported to appear linked to parvovirus B19, influenza, CMV and Epstein-Barr virus. In both the original and validation cohorts, the classifier was reported to diagnose cytomegalovirus status with high specificity and sensitivity. The 87-base-pair reads could not distinguish some IMGT-functional V segments, including TRBV6-2 and TRBV6-3, so those segments were excluded. Because counts were too low, about 15 rarely observed V segments, including chromosome 9 orphons, were left out of the earlier analysis of 587 of the donors. In this cohort, only TCR beta chains were sequenced, and detectable features were limited by the absence of alpha or paired-chain data. When HLA alleles, especially DR and DQ, strongly co-occurred, TCR associations were difficult to assign to individual alleles. In the study, around 150 TCR beta chains were listed as associated with cytomegalovirus. Most CMV-associated TCR beta chains appeared to be HLA-restricted in a later analysis, and the HLA associations seemed to be driven largely by CMV exposure. Compared with equally common non-associated chains, HLA-associated TCR beta chains in a later analysis were more clonally expanded and had lower generation probabilities. Broadly in line with IMGT annotations, most TCR beta V segments showed up in productive rearrangements about 87% or about 30% of the time in an earlier analysis of under 700 of the donors. HLA typing was unavailable for some donors at each locus, so association tests used only the typed subset. In vitro tests confirmed that a few of the cytomegalovirus-associated TCR beta chains recognize cytomegalovirus antigens. A later analysis associated around 16,000 TCR beta sequences with specific HLA alleles at a false discovery rate of 0.05. The authors suggested that the approach could potentially be generalized to other disease states and immunological phenotypes. A further reported finding was that TCR beta sequences accurately predicted the HLA-A and HLA-B alleles for most subjects in the first cohort. Correlated functional status among segregating V segments might be attributable to linkage disequilibrium, but an unknown experimental factor could not be ruled out. A later analysis found that TCR association rates varied across HLA loci, with DRB1 alleles showing the most associated TCRs and HLA-C alleles the fewest. The only immune exposure information available for the cohort was CMV serostatus. Presence/absence analyses assumed roughly uniform sequencing depth across donors, an assumption that may not hold. In a later genetic analysis, a missense DCLRE1C variant was associated with V-gene and J-gene trimming of TCR beta chains, and the association was replicated in an independent cohort. A cluster of highly shared sequence variants was judged likely to represent a technical artifact of the sequencing pipeline. Most TCR sequences were observed very rarely across donors, whereas some public TCRs were present in many individuals.

CDR1 SGHRS and CDR2 YFSETQ are derived from the germline V gene. The junction carries 24 bases between V and J, which are trimmed by 4 bases and 5 bases respectively. The CDR3 runs 17 amino acids, cysteine and phenylalanine included. Of all the DNA, just the CDR3 is kept, 51 bases in frame from base 1. The library was made by the immunoSEQ multiplex PCR assay. For the multiplex PCR, a mixture combining 60 forward primers for TCR Vbeta segments and 13 reverse primers for TCR Jbeta segments was used. A multiplex PCR assay on genomic DNA amplified the CDR3 region of rearranged TCR beta genes. On the Illumina HiSeq System, the amplified TCR beta libraries were sequenced as 87-base-pair reads. Concerning the study's data processing: A later analysis counted some 80 million unique TCR beta chains across the approximately 700 repertoires, and 10 million to 11 million of these chains were shared by at least two donors. To remove PCR and sequencing errors, raw reads were error-corrected and collapsed into unique sequences using a nearest-neighbor algorithm that merged closely related sequences. CDR3 sequences were aligned to IMGT reference sequences to assign V, D and J gene segments. For a sequence to be retained, at least a six-nucleotide match to both a V gene segment and a J gene segment was required. A rearrangement was called productive if the CDR3 had no stop codons and remained in frame with V and J, and every other rearrangement was called non-productive. Following IMGT convention, CDR3 was defined as the stretch from the second conserved V-encoded cysteine to the conserved J-encoded phenylalanine. In an earlier analysis of 550 to 650 of the donors, sequences lacking an unambiguous match to a single V gene segment were excluded. An earlier analysis of over 450 of the donors classified V segments as functional when productive rearrangements were above 56.7% and as segregating when the standard deviation between donors was above 5%. To diagnose cytomegalovirus status from the catalog of TCR beta chain sequences, a statistical classification framework was built. In a later analysis, TCR nucleotide sequences were compared against IMGT/GENE-DB human TR gene sequences so that V and J genes could be assigned. A later analysis assigned CDR3 sequences and most-parsimonious VDJ recombination scenarios with the TCRdist pipeline. In a later analysis, every TCR beta chain was defined by the combination of its CDR3 amino acid sequence and its V-gene family, and reads without a unique V-gene family were dropped. In a later analysis, 500 to 650 highly shared, low-generation-probability nucleotide sequences were removed to address suspected cross-contamination and a sequencing artifact. In a later analysis, a clonal expansion index for each public chain was calculated from normalized within-repertoire ranks of inferred template counts. Generation probabilities in a later analysis came from a VDJ recombination model fitted to out-of-frame rearrangements, and those results were checked against IGoR. Hypergeometric tests were used in a later analysis to score TCR-TCR, TCR-HLA and TCR-CMV co-occurrence, with a repertoire-size bias correction applied to the TCR pairs. A later analysis estimated false discovery rates by permuting HLA or CMV assignments 20 times. In a later analysis, co-occurring TCRs were grouped using DBSCAN, and TCRdist sequence similarity was added for clustering within HLA-allele-positive subsets. Repertoires with fewer than 30,000 or more than 120,000 public chains were left out of co-occurrence clustering, as were a handful of repertoires with anomalous nucleotide sharing. TCRdb stores this immuneACCESS table with in-frame sequences only. Part of the clones is absent; in the studies checked, under half of the shortfall reflects unresolved V genes, and no reason is known for the rest. That table furnishes V, J and clone size, whereas the DNA furnished D and trimming. The sample records 130,000 to 150,000 clones, nearly 80% of which are singletons. The ten biggest clones cover 1.5% to 2% of the sample.

The cohort comprised some 730 healthy bone marrow donors. Cohort members were all nominally healthy when sampled, although unrecorded immune exposures were likely present. The donor tested CMV seronegative, placing the donor among the approximately 360 seronegative members of the cohort. Every donor gave a peripheral blood sample, and the peripheral blood mononuclear cells from that sample were used for TCR beta sequencing. The Qiagen DNeasy Blood Extraction Kit was used to extract genomic DNA from the blood cell samples. Remarks on this clone: Its binding antigen is unknown. It has no much larger one-base neighbor in the sample; base qualities were not kept.

The chain is assembled from TRBV5-1 and TRBJ1-1, with TRBD1 perhaps the D gene, on 6 matching bases. This TCR derives from a woman between 25 and 40 years old in good health and CMV-seronegative. The sequencing input was PBMCs. The CDR3 protein is CASSRTSQGGLGTEAFF. Here is the DNA: TGCGCCAGCAGCAGGACCTCACAGGGCGGTTTGGGAACTGAAGCTTTCTTT.